These 3 T cell receptor beta chains share one sample of origin, sequenced in a study of T cells expressing NK-cell markers. From its re-call of the 5' RACE reads, TCRdb lists each CDR3 protein once, without DNA. Its table lists 200,000 to 300,000 distinct CDR3 sequences. Input material: blood T cells: a sorted CD56 or NKG2C T cell subset, CD4+ or CD8+ T cells, or bulk PBMC T cells (not recorded which). The receptors were gathered from a man between 18 and 29 years old in good health.

The V gene is TRBV20-1, the J gene TRBJ1-1; TCRdb reports TRBD1, a call that lacks DNA to check it against. Germline V gene lookup returns CDR1 DFQATT and CDR2 SNEGSKA (reference sequence). The CDR3 consists of 13 residues. CDR3 region: CSARVKGRYEAFF.

This rearrangement joins TRBV30 to TRBJ2-2; the TCRdb call, TRBD1, lacks DNA for checking. This CDR3 contains 16 residues. Germline assignment: CDR1 GTSNPN and CDR2 SVGIG (reference sequence). The CDR3 sequence is CAWRGLGQGDTGELFF.

The J gene is TRBJ2-1, the V gene TRBV3-1; the D call from TCRdb, TRBD1, cannot be confirmed without DNA. Germline lookup yields CDR1 LGHDT and CDR2 YNNKEL (reference sequence). The CDR3 is made up of 14 amino acids. The CDR3 region is CASRSGPSYNEQFF.